Reported below is one T cell receptor (beta chain). Germline CDR1 and CDR2: MRHNA and SNTAGT. V shed 6 bases and J shed 6 bases, with 19 bases lying between them. This CDR3 has 15 amino acids. This sample stems from a study of blood T cell repertoires in COVID-19. Original data processing: The authors estimated nucleated cell counts from reference gene primer amplification. The repertoire was sequenced with immunoSEQ multiplex PCR; TCRdb's copy has only in-frame clones and lacks some. V and J calls and clone size follow that table, whereas D and trimming were derived from the DNA. The repertoire consists of roughly 230,000 clones, with roughly 91% occurring once and the leading ten covering approximately 4.3%. Those enrolled, adults aged about 18 to 89 years, came from about two dozen US areas.

This receptor was taken from a woman in her twenties or thirties with acute COVID-19. Sequencing input: PBMCs or T cells enriched from blood (not recorded which). The V call is TRBV6-4, the J call TRBJ2-3, with a weak D call TRBD2 (6 bases). The CDR3 loop reads CASSQTGTSPDTQYF. The CDR3 DNA follows: TGTGCCAGCAGCCAGACCGGTACTAGCCCCGATACGCAGTATTTT.